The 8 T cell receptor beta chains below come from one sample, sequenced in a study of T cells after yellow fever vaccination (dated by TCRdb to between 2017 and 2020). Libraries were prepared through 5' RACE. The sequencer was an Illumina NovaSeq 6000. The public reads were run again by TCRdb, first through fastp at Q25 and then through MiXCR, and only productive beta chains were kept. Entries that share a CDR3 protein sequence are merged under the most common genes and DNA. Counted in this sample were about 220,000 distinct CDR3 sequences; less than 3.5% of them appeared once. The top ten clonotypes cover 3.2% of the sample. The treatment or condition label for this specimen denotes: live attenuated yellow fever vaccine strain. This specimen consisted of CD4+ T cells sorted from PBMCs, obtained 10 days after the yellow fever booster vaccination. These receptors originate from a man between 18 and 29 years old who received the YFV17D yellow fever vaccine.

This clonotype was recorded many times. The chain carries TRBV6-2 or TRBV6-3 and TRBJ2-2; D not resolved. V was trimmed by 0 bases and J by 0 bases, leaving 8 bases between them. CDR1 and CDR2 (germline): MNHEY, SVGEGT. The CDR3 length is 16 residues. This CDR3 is CASSYSSNPNTGELFF. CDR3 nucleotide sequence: TGTGCCAGCAGTTACTCGTCGAATCCGAACACCGGGGAGCTGTTTTTT.

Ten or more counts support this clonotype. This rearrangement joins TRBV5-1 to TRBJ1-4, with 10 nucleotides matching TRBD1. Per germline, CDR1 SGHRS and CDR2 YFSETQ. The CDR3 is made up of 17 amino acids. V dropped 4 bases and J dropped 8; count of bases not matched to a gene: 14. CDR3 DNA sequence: TGCGCCAGCAGCATTGCGATAACCGGGACAGGGGAGGAAAAACTGTTTTTT. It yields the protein CASSIAITGTGEEKLFF. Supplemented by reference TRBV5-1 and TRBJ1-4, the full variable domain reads KAGVTQTPRYLIKTRGQQVTLSCSPISGHRSVSWYQQTPGQGLQFLFEYFSETQRNKGNFPGRFSGRQFSNSRSEMNVSTLELGDSALYLCASSIAITGTGEEKLFFGSGTQLSVL.

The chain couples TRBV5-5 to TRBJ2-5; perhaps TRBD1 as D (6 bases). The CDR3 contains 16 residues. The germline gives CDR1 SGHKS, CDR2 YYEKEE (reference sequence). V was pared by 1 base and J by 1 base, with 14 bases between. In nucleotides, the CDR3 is TGTGCCAGCAGCTTGTCAGCTGGACAGTCCCAAGAGACCCAGTACTTC. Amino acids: CASSLSAGQSQETQYF.

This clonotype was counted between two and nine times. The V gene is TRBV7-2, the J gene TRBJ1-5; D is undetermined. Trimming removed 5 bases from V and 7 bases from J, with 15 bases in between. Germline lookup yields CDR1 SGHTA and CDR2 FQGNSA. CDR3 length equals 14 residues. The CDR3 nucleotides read TGTGCCAGCAGCCCGAGTGGGCCGGGGCAGCCCCAGCATTTT. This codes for CASSPSGPGQPQHF.

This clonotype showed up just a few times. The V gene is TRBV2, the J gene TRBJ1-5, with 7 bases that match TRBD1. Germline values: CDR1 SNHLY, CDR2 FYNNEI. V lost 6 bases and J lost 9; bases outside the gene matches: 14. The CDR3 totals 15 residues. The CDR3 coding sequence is TGTGCCAGCAGCTTTGAAGGGGGCAGGACCTGGCCCCAGCATTTT. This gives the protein CASSFEGGRTWPQHF.

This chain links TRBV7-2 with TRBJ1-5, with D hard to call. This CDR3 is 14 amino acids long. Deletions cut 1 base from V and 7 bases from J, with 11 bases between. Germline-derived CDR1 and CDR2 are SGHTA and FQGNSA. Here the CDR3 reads CASSLDKVTQPQHF. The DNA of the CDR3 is TGTGCCAGCAGCTTAGATAAGGTTACCCAGCCCCAGCATTTT.

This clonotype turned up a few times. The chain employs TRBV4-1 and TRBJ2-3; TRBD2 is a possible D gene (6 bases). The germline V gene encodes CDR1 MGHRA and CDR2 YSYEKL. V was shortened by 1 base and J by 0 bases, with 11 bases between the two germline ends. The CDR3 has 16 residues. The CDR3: CASSQALAPSTDTQYF. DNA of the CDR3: TGCGCCAGCAGCCAAGCTCTAGCGCCAAGCACAGATACGCAGTATTTT.

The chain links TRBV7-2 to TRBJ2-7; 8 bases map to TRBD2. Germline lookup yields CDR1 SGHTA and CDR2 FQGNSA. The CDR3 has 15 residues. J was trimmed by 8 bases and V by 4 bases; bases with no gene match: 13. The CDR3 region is CASSSWPVGLGQQYV. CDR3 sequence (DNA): TGTGCCAGCAGCTCATGGCCCGTGGGACTAGGGCAGCAGTACGTC.